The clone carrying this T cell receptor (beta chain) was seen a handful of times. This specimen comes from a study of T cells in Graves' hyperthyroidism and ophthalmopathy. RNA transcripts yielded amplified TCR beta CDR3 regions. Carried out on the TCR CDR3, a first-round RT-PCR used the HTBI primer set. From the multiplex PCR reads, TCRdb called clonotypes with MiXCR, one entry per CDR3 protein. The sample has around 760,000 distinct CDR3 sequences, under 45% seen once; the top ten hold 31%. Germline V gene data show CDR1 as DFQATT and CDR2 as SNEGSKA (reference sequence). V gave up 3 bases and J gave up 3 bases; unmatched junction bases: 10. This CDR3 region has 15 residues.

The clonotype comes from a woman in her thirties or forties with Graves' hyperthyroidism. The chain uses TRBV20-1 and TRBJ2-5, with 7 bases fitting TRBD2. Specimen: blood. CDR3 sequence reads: CSASPGLVGKETQYF. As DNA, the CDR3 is TGCAGTGCTAGTCCCGGACTAGTAGGGAAAGAGACCCAGTACTTC.